The present T cell receptor beta chain was sequenced within a study of CD8+CD57+ T cells in acquired aplastic anemia. About the study: Mean DNA quantity obtained from sorted CD4+ and CD8+ cells was 2.5 to 4 ug.

Study-level results: Levels of CD8+ Simpson's diversity were not significantly distinct in patients versus controls. Patients and controls were found to share twenty-nine CD8+ CDR3 sequences.

The sequenced patients had an expansion of CD8+CD57+ cells seen by flow cytometry. Patients had received no therapy at the time of blood sampling. This clonotype was picked up many times. No antigen is known for it. Profiles of TCR beta VDJ and CDR3 were generated from a genomic DNA template. TCRdb re-called the reads with MiXCR, one entry per CDR3 protein. The table has around 150,000 distinct CDR3 sequences, 47% seen once. This CDR3 contains 15 residues. The ends lost 5 bases at V and 3 bases at J; junction bases unmatched: 7. This chain uses TRBV12-3 or TRBV12-4 with TRBJ1-5, with TRBD1 identical over 7 bases. The sequenced sample was sorted CD4+, CD8+, or CD8+CD57+ T cells (not recorded which) from PBMCs. This TCR was recovered from a human donor with aplastic anemia. The CDR3 here is CASSLQQGNNQPQHF. The CDR3 DNA reads TGTGCCAGCAGTCTACAACAGGGGAACAATCAGCCCCAGCATTTT.